The entry below gives a single T cell receptor (beta chain) sequence along with its context. This specimen comes from a study of blood T cell repertoires in COVID-19. Patients in Seattle were enrolled during active infection, then followed longitudinally. The CDR3 has 14 amino acids. Germline values: CDR1 LNHDA, CDR2 SQIVND (reference sequence). The V end lost 3 bases, the J end lost 4 bases, and 12 bases lay between the germline ends. TCRdb keeps only in-frame clones here, not all; method: immunoSEQ multiplex PCR. The sample consists of 55,000 to 65,000 clones, 75% to 90% of them appearing once. The sequencing sample was made of peripheral blood. This sequence joins TRBV19 and TRBJ1-1; D not certain. The sequence was collected from a woman aged 55 to 70 with COVID-19, enrolled during active disease. CDR3 protein: CASSIREVGTEAFF. The CDR3 DNA reads TGTGCCAGTAGTATTCGAGAGGTGGGCACTGAAGCTTTCTTT.